Listed below are T cell receptor beta chains from one sample, sequenced in a study of a mutant IDH1 vaccine in newly diagnosed glioma. The table came from immunoSEQ multiplex PCR; TCRdb's copy has only in-frame clones and leaves some out. This sample has about 32,000 clones, with roughly 80% found just once. Their cognate antigens are unknown. Sequenced material: PBMCs, taken from a glioma patient whose treatment included an IDH1 peptide vaccine. Receptors were obtained from a woman between 18 and 29 years old with glioma. Each CDR3 is given with its conserved first and last residue. A D gene is named only where the DNA matches it firmly. A row's size may be missing; if present it is once, few, many or a size class.

J	V	D	size	CDR3	DNA
TRBJ2-3	TRBV27	-	-	CASSRLNRDTQYF	TGTGCCAGCAGTCGGTTAAATAGAGATACGCAGTATTTT
TRBJ2-5	TRBV7-7	-	-	CASSFGSQETQYF	TGTGCTAGCAGCTTCGGGTCACAAGAGACCCAGTACTTC
TRBJ2-7	TRBV4-1	TRBD2	-	CASSQGPGLAAYEQYF	TGCGCCAGCAGCCAAGGACCGGGACTAGCAGCCTACGAGCAGTACTTC
TRBJ1-5	TRBV19	TRBD1	-	CASIFSGQAYGQPQHF	TGTGCCAGTATTTTTTCCGGACAGGCCTATGGACAGCCCCAGCATTTT
TRBJ1-2	TRBV6-1	-	-	CASSEAQQGYGYTF	TGTGCCAGCAGTGAAGCGCAACAGGGCTATGGCTACACCTTC
TRBJ1-1	TRBV7-6	-	-	CASSLAPNTEAFF	TGTGCCAGCAGCTTAGCTCCGAACACTGAAGCTTTCTTT
TRBJ2-3	TRBV25-1	TRBD2	-	CASSVAGSDTDTQYF	TGTGCCAGCAGTGTAGCGGGATCTGATACAGATACGCAGTATTTT
TRBJ2-6	TRBV7-6	TRBD1	-	CASSLPQGVGGANVLTF	TGTGCCAGCAGCTTACCCCAGGGGGTTGGTGGGGCCAACGTCCTGACTTTC
TRBJ1-5	TRBV28	TRBD1	once	CASSSGGGGGQPQHF	TGTGCCAGCAGTTCCGGAGGGGGAGGGGGCCAGCCCCAGCATTTT
TRBJ1-1	TRBV2	TRBD1	once	CASSPFTGGIEAFF	TGTGCCAGCAGCCCCTTTACAGGGGGAATTGAAGCTTTCTTT
TRBJ2-5	TRBV5-6	-	-	CASSDTGRVGTQYF	TGTGCCAGCAGCGATACAGGGCGTGTTGGCACCCAGTACTTC